These 22 T cell receptor beta chains originate from one sample sequenced in a study of vaccination and CD4 T cells after COVID-19. For these TCRs, the target antigens are not known. Cultured CD4+ T-cell DNA underwent Oncomine TCR Beta short-read sequencing. Each CDR3 protein gets one entry after TCRdb re-called the PCR reads with MiXCR. This sample has some 26,000 distinct CDR3 sequences, with over 60% found just once. Treatment of the sample: approximately 9-day PBMC culture with coronavirus spike peptide pools or control peptides (ViraFEST assay). The source material was CD4+ T cells from blood, cultured in vitro, sampled after SARS-CoV-2 vaccination. These receptors all stem from a human donor who received a COVID-19 vaccine.

The chain carries TRBV7-3 and TRBJ2-2; TRBD2 aligns across 9 bases. The junction had 2 bases not matched to a gene; V was cut back by 5 bases and J by 1 base. Germline CDR1 is SGHTA and CDR2 is FQGTGA. The CDR3 sequence is 15 residues long. Written as DNA, the CDR3 is TGTGCCAGCAGCCCAGCGGGGGGGAACACCGGGGAGCTGTTTTTT. It translates to CASSPAGGNTGELFF.

The V and J genes are TRBV7-2 and TRBJ2-1; D not resolved. V lost 5 bases and J lost 10, with 12 bases in between. Germline lookup yields CDR1 SGHTA and CDR2 FQGNSA. This CDR3 is 12 amino acids long. The CDR3 spells CASSPLRREQFF. CDR3 nucleotides: TGTGCCAGCAGCCCCCTTCGGCGGGAGCAGTTCTTC.

This clonotype was detected only once. The J gene is TRBJ1-2, the V gene TRBV29-1; the D is unclear. V dropped 7 bases and J dropped 6 bases, with 24 bases sitting between them. In germline, CDR1 is SQVTM, CDR2 ANQGSEA. The CDR3 extends over 15 amino acids. CDR3 amino acids: CSALPVWAIRDGYTF. The CDR3 DNA reads as TGCAGCGCCCTCCCGGTTTGGGCCATAAGGGATGGCTACACCTTC.

The V and J genes are TRBV5-1 and TRBJ1-2, with 8 bases matching TRBD1. Germline lookup yields CDR1 SGHRS and CDR2 YFSETQ. Trimming cost V 3 bases and J 0 bases; bases outside gene matches: 7. This CDR3 contains 16 residues. The DNA of the CDR3 is TGCGCCAGCAGCTACGGGACAGGTGTAGCTAACTATGGCTACACCTTC. Protein sequence: CASSYGTGVANYGYTF.

The chain joins TRBV2 to TRBJ1-2; D remains ambiguous. Germline CDR1 is SNHLY and CDR2 is FYNNEI. There are 13 residues in the CDR3. With 0 bases removed from V and 7 bases from J, the gap between germline ends came to 9 bases. The CDR3 protein is CASSEANIGGYTF. In DNA form, the CDR3 reads TGTGCCAGCAGTGAAGCGAATATAGGTGGCTACACCTTC.

The V and J genes are TRBV30 and TRBJ1-5; 7 nucleotides match TRBD1. CDR3 size: 15 residues. V shed 3 bases and J 1 base; nucleotides not matched to a gene: 6. Germline CDR1 and CDR2: GTSNPN and SVGIG (reference sequence). CDR3: CAWSPGQASNQPQHF. CDR3 in DNA: TGTGCCTGGAGCCCCGGACAGGCAAGCAATCAGCCCCAGCATTTT.

The J gene is TRBJ2-7, the V gene TRBV6-1, with 14 positions matching TRBD2. CDR1 and CDR2 (germline): MNHNS, SASEGT. The junction had 12 bases not matched to a gene; V was cut back by 6 bases and J by 5 bases. The CDR3 sequence is 17 residues long. The CDR3 protein is CASRRGTSGGRGHEQYF. In nucleotides, the CDR3 is TGTGCCAGCAGGAGGGGGACTAGCGGGGGCCGGGGCCACGAGCAGTACTTC.

The rearrangement links TRBV20-1 to TRBJ2-5; tentative D call: TRBD1 (5 bases). V was shortened by 3 bases and J by 5 bases, with 13 bases between the two germline ends. CDR3 length equals 13 residues. Germline V gives CDR1 DFQATT, CDR2 SNEGSKA (reference sequence). The CDR3 protein is CSASNQGAETQYF. The CDR3 DNA is TGCAGTGCTAGTAACCAGGGTGCGGAGACCCAGTACTTC.

V gene TRBV6-1 combines with J gene TRBJ2-3, with D unresolved. Germline V lookup: CDR1 MNHNS, CDR2 SASEGT. The germline V and J ends were trimmed by 6 bases and 11 bases, with 15 bases remaining between them. The CDR3 spans 12 residues. CDR3 nucleotides: TGTGCCAGCAGCGGTTCGGCGGAGATGCAGTATTTT. The encoded protein is CASSGSAEMQYF.

V gene TRBV30 combines with J gene TRBJ2-3; D is ambiguous. V dropped 3 bases and J dropped 0 bases, with 7 bases sitting between them. The CDR3 is made up of 13 amino acids. CDR1 and CDR2 from the germline V gene are GTSNPN and SVGIG (reference sequence). DNA for the CDR3: TGTGCCTGGAGCCTTAGGAGCACAGATACGCAGTATTTT. It codes for CAWSLRSTDTQYF.

The chain couples TRBV19 to TRBJ1-5, with D unclear. Between the trimmed V and J ends, which lost 9 bases and 5 bases, there was a span of 11 bases. The CDR3 has 12 residues. Germline V gene lookup returns CDR1 LNHDA and CDR2 SQIVND (reference sequence). In DNA form, the CDR3 reads TGTGCCAGCCAGGACGGTTATCAGCCCCAGCATTTT. It encodes CASQDGYQPQHF.

The gene calls are TRBV29-1 and TRBJ1-5; D remains ambiguous. Germline values: CDR1 SQVTM, CDR2 ANQGSEA. The CDR3 spans 11 residues. V was cut by 6 bases and J by 4 bases, with 7 bases left in between. The chain's CDR3 is CSVGSNQPQHF. The CDR3 bases are TGCAGCGTGGGGTCAAATCAGCCCCAGCATTTT.

The chain couples TRBV7-3 to TRBJ2-2, with D uncertain. The CDR3 is made up of 15 amino acids. Germline CDR1 and CDR2: SGHTA and FQGTGA. The V gene lost 5 bases and the J gene lost 1 base, with 11 bases spanning the gap. CDR3 in DNA: TGTGCCAGCAGCCCGCGGCCGATGAACACCGGGGAGCTGTTTTTT. As protein: CASSPRPMNTGELFF.

This sequence joins TRBV19 and TRBJ1-2; tentatively, D is TRBD1 (5 bases). Trimming took off 6 bases at V and 4 bases at J, with 12 bases between the two ends. Per the germline V gene, CDR1 is LNHDA and CDR2 is SQIVND (reference sequence). CDR3 length: 13 amino acids. Here the CDR3 reads CASSPGLSYGYTF. In DNA, the CDR3 is TGTGCCAGTAGCCCGGGACTGAGCTATGGCTACACCTTC.

This clonotype was observed a few times. CDR3 bases: TGTGCCAGCAGTTTTCGCAGGGGTGCGATAGCTTTCTTT. Its translation is CASSFRRGAIAFF. The rearrangement uses TRBV27 and TRBJ1-1, with D perhaps matching TRBD1 (6 bases). The CDR3 loop spans 13 amino acids. Germline V gene lookup returns CDR1 MNHEY and CDR2 SMNVEV (reference sequence). V gave up 3 bases and J gave up 10 bases, with 15 bases separating them.

The chain employs TRBV10-2 and TRBJ1-1, with D uncertain. Germline CDR1 WSHSY, CDR2 SAAADI. This CDR3 region has 13 residues. V was trimmed by 7 bases and J by 1 base, leaving 10 bases between them. The CDR3 nucleotides read TGCGCCAGCAACCCGGACGGGAACACTGAAGCTTTCTTT. This gives the protein CASNPDGNTEAFF.

The rearrangement uses TRBV21-1 and TRBJ2-7; TRBD2 is the table's D call and was not checked against the DNA. TRBV21-1 is classified as a pseudogene. CDR3 length: 17 residues. The CDR3 DNA reads TGTGCCAGCAGTCCCCGCCGGCAGCCACCGAGCTCCTACGAGCAGTACTTC. It specifies CASSPRRQPPSSYEQYF.

The V and J genes are TRBV15 and TRBJ2-3; D not certain. CDR1 LNHNV and CDR2 YYDKDF come from the germline V gene (reference sequence). The germline V and J ends were trimmed by 0 bases and 0 bases, with 10 bases remaining between them. The CDR3 spans 16 residues. The CDR3, as DNA: TGTGCCACCAGCAGAGAGGGTAGCTCTAGCACAGATACGCAGTATTTT. Translated, it gives CATSREGSSSTDTQYF. Filled out from reference TRBV15 and TRBJ2-3, the complete variable domain reads DAMVIQNPRYQVTQFGKPVTLSCSQTLNHNVMYWYQQKSSQAPKLLFHYYDKDFNNEADTPDNFQSRRPNTSFCFLDIRSPGLGDTAMYLCATSREGSSSTDTQYFGPGTRLTVL.

Turning to this clonotype: One end of the junction does not line up with germline, which may come from a read error. The chain couples TRBV14 to TRBJ2-2; D ambiguous. The V gene's germline CDR1 is SGHDN and CDR2 FVKESK. The CDR3 runs to 11 residues. The CDR3, as DNA: TGTGCCAGTAGCCAGGCAGGGGAGCTGTTTTTT. It encodes CASSQAGELFF.

This clonotype has only a few counts. The V and J genes are TRBV20-1 and TRBJ2-7; 7 nucleotides align to TRBD2. CDR1 and CDR2 (germline): DFQATT, SNEGSKA (reference sequence). CDR3 length equals 14 residues. J lost 2 bases, V lost 5 bases, and 9 bases had no gene match. CDR3 DNA: TGCAGTGCTCTCCCAACTAGCGTCCCCTACGAGCAGTACTTC. This gives the protein CSALPTSVPYEQYF.

V and J are TRBV6-1 and TRBJ2-5; D is unresolved. The V gene lost 8 bases and the J gene lost 2 bases, with 12 bases spanning the gap. There are 13 residues in the CDR3. Germline loops: CDR1 MNHNS, CDR2 SASEGT. Written as DNA, the CDR3 is TGTGCCAGCGGATCTGGACCGCAAGAGACCCAGTACTTC. Translation gives CASGSGPQETQYF.

This sequence joins TRBV7-2 and TRBJ2-7, with TRBD1 matching 10 bases. CDR3 length: 15 amino acids. CDR1 and CDR2 (germline): SGHTA, FQGNSA. J was trimmed by 6 bases and V by 5 bases; bases with no gene match: 10. The CDR3 DNA reads as TGTGCCAGCAGCCAAAGAGACAGGGGGCATGTCGAGCAGTACTTC. It translates to CASSQRDRGHVEQYF.